The text below deals with one T cell receptor (beta chain). Germline V gene data show CDR1 as SEHNR and CDR2 as FQNEAQ (reference sequence). Trimming pared 4 bases from V and 0 bases from J, leaving 7 bases between. CDR3 length: 13 amino acids. One entry per CDR3 protein results from TCRdb running MiXCR on the 5' RACE reads. The table includes 150,000 to 200,000 distinct CDR3 sequences, about 14% detected once. This record belongs to a study of T-cell memory formation after mild COVID-19. This receptor was taken from an adult woman who had mild COVID-19 (a few samples of this study predate the infection). Cell type and time point are not known. The sample taken for sequencing was PBMCs or a T cell subset sorted from them (not recorded which). The rearrangement joins TRBV7-9 to TRBJ2-7; D unclear. The CDR3 here is CASSSKSSYEQYF. CDR3 DNA: TGTGCCAGCAGCTCAAAGAGCTCCTACGAGCAGTACTTC.